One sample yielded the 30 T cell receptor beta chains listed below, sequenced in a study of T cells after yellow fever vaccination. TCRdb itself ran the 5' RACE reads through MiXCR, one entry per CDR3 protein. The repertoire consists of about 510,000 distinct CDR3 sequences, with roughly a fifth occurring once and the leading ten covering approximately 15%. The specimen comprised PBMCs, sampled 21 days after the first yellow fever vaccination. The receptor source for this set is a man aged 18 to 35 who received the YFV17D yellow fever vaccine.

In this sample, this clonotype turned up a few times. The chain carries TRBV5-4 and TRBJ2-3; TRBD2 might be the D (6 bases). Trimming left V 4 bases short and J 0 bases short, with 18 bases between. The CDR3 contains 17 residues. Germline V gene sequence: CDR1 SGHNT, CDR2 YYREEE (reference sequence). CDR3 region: CASSEKTLAISTDTQYF. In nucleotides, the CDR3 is TGTGCCAGCAGCGAGAAAACCCTAGCGATAAGCACAGATACGCAGTATTTT.

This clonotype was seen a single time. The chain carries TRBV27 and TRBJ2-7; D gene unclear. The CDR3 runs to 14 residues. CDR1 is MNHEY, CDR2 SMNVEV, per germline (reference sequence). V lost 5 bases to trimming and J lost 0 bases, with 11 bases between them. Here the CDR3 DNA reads TGTGCCAGCAGTACGGCCGGGCCCTCCTACGAGCAGTACTTC. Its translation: CASSTAGPSYEQYF.

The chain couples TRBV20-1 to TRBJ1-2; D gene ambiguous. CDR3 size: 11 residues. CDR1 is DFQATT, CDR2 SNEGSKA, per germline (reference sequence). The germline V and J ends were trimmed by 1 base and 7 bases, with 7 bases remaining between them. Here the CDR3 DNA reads TGCAGTGCTAGAGTTAGGGTTGGCTACACCTTC. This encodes CSARVRVGYTF.

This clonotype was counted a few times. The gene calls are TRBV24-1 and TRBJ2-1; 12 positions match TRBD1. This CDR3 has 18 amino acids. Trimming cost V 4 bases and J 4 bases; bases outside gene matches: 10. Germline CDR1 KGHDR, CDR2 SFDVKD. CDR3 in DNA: TGTGCCACCAGTGACAATCCGGGACAGGGGGCGGGTTACAATGAGCAGTTCTTC. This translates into CATSDNPGQGAGYNEQFF.

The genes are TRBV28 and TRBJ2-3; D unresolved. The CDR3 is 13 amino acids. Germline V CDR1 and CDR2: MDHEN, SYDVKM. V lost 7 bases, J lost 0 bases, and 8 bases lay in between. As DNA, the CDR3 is TGTGCCAGCATCCGGTTCAGCACAGATACGCAGTATTTT. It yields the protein CASIRFSTDTQYF.

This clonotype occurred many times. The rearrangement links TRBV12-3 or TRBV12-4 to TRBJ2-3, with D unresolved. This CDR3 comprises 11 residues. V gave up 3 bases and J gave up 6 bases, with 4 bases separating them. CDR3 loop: CASSFRDTQYF. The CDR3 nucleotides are TGTGCCAGCAGTTTTCGGGATACGCAGTATTTT.

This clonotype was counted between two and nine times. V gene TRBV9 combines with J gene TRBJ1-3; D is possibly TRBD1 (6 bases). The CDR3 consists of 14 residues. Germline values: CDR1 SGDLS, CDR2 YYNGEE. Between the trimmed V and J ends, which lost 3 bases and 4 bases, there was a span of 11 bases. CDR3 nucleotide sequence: TGTGCCAGCAGCGGGGGGGCTGAAGGAAACACCATATATTTT. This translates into CASSGGAEGNTIYF.

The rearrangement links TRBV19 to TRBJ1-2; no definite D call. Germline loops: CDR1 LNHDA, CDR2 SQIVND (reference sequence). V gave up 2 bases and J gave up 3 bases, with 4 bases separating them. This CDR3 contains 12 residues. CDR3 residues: CASSIRDYGYTF. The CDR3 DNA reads TGTGCCAGTAGTATACGGGACTATGGCTACACCTTC.

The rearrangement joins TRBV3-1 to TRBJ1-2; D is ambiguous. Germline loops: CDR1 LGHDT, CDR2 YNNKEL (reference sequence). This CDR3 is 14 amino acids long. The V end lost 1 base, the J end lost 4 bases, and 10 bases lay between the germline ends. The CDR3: CASSQVPSSYGYTF. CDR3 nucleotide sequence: TGTGCCAGCAGCCAAGTACCCAGCAGCTATGGCTACACCTTC.

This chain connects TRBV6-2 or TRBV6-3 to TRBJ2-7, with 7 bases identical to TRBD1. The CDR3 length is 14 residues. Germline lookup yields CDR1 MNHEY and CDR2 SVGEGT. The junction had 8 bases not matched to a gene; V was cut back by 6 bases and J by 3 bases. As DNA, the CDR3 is TGTGCCAGCAGACCCGGGGACAGCTTCTACGAGCAGTACTTC. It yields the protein CASRPGDSFYEQYF.

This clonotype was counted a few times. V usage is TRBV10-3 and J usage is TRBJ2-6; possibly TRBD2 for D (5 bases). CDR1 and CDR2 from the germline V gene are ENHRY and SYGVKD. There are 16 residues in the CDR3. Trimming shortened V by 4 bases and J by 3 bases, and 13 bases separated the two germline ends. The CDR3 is CAISGAAGSGANVLTF. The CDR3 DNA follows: TGTGCCATCAGTGGAGCGGCAGGCAGTGGGGCCAACGTCCTGACTTTC.

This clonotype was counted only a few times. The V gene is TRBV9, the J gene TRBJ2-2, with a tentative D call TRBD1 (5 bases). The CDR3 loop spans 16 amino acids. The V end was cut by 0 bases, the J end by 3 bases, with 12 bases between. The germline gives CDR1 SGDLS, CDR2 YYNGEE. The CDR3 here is CASSVDRQGYTGELFF. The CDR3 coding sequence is TGTGCCAGCAGCGTAGATCGGCAGGGTTACACCGGGGAGCTGTTTTTT.

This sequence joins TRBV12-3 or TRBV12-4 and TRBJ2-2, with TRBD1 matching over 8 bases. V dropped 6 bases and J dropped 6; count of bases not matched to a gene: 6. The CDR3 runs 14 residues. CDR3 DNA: TGTGCCAGCAGAAGGACAGGGTTTGCCGGGGAGCTGTTTTTT. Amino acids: CASRRTGFAGELFF.

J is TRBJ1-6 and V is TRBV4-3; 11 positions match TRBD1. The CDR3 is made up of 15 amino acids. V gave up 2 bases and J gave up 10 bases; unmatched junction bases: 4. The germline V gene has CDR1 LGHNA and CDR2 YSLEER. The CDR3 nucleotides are TGCGCCAGCAGCCAACGGACAGGGGGCACATCACCCCTCCACTTT. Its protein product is CASSQRTGGTSPLHF.

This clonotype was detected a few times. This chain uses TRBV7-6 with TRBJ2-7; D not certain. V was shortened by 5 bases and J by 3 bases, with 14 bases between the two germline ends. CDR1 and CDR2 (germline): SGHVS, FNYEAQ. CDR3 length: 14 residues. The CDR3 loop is CASSALGPNYEQYF. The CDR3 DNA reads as TGTGCCAGCAGCGCACTGGGTCCAAACTACGAGCAGTACTTC.

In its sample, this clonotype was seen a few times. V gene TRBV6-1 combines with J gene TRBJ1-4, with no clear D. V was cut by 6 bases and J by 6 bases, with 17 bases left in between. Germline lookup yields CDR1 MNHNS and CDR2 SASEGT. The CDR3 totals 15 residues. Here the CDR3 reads CASRPVTGGDEKLFF. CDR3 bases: TGTGCCAGCAGGCCCGTGACCGGCGGGGATGAAAAACTGTTTTTT.

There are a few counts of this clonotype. The CDR3 coding sequence is TGTGCCACCAGTGATTCGAGGGGTGACGTCCCAGATACGCAGTATTTT. Its protein product is CATSDSRGDVPDTQYF. The chain uses TRBV24-1 and TRBJ2-3; the D call may be TRBD1 or TRBD2 (5 bases each). The V gene lost 2 bases and the J gene lost 4 bases, with 15 bases spanning the gap. The CDR3 extends over 16 amino acids. CDR1 and CDR2 from the germline V gene are KGHDR and SFDVKD.

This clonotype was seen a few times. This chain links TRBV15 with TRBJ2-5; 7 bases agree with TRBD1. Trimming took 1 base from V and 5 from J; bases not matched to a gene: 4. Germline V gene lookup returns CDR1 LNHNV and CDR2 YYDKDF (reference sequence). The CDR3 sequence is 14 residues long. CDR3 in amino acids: CATSRGGGGETQYF. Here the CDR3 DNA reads TGTGCCACCAGCAGAGGAGGGGGCGGTGAGACCCAGTACTTC.

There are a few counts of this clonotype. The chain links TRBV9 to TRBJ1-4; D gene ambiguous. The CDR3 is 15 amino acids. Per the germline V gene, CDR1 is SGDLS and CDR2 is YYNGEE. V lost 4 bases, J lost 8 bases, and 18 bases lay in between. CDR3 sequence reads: CASSRGKGAGEKLFF. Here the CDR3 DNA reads TGTGCCAGCAGCAGAGGGAAGGGAGCTGGGGAAAAACTGTTTTTT.

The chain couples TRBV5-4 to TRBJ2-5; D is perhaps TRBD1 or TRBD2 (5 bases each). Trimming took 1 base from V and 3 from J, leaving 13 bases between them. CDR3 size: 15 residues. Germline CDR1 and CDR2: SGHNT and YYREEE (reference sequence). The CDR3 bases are TGTGCCAGCAGCTTGAGGGGATTGGGGGAAGAGACCCAGTACTTC. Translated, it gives CASSLRGLGEETQYF.

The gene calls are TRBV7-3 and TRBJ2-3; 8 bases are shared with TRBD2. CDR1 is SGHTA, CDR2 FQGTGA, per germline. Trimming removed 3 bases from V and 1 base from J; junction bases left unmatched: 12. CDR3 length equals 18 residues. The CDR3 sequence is CASSFAGGYTGGTDTQYF. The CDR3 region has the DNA TGTGCCAGCAGCTTTGCGGGGGGATACACCGGGGGCACAGATACGCAGTATTTT.

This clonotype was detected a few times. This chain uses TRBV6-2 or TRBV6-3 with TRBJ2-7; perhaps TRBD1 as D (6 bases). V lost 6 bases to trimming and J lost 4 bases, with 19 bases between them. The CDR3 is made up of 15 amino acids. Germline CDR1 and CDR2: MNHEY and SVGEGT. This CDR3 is CASREVGTPIYEQYF. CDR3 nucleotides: TGTGCCAGCAGAGAAGTAGGGACACCTATATACGAGCAGTACTTC.

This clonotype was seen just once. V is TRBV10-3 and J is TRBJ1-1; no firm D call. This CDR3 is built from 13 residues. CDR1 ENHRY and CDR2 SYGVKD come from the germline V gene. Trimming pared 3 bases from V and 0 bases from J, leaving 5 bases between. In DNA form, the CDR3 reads TGTGCCATCAGTGAATCCATGAACACTGAAGCTTTCTTT. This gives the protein CAISESMNTEAFF.

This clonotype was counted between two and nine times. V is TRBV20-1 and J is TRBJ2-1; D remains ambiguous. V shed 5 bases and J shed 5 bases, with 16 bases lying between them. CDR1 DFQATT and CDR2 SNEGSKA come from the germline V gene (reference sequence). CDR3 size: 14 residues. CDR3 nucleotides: TGCAGTGCTCCAGACATTTTGGCAGACAATGAGCAGTTCTTC. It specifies CSAPDILADNEQFF.

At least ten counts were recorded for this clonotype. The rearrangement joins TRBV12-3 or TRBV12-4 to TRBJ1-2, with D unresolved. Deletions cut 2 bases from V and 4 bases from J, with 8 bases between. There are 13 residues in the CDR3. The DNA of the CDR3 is TGTGCCAGCAGTTTAATGAGGGTCTATGGCTACACCTTC. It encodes CASSLMRVYGYTF.

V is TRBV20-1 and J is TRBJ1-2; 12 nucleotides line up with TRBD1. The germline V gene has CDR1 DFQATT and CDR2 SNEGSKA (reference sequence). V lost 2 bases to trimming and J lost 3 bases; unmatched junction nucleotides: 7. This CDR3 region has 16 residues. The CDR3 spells CSARLGTGGDDYGYTF. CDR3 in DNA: TGCAGTGCTAGACTCGGGACAGGGGGCGATGACTATGGCTACACCTTC.

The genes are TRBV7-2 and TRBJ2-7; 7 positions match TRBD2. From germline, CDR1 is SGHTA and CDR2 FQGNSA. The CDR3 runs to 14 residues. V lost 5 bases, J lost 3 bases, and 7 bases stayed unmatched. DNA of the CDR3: TGTGCCAGCAGCAACCAGCGGGGACGCTACGAGCAGTACTTC. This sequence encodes CASSNQRGRYEQYF.

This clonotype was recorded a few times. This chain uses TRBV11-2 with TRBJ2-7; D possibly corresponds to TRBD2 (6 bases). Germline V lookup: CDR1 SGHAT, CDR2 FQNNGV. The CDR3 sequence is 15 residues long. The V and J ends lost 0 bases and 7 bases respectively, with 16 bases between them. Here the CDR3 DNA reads TGTGCCAGCAGCTTAGAAGCTAGCGTCGGGTCTGAGCAGTACTTC. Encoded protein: CASSLEASVGSEQYF.

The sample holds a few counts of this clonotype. CDR3 sequence (DNA): TGCGCCAGCAGCCAAGTTGGAGGGCCTGGGGGCTACACCTTC. Its protein is CASSQVGGPGGYTF. This rearrangement joins TRBV4-1 to TRBJ1-2; D ambiguous. The germline CDR1 and CDR2 sequences are MGHRA and YSYEKL. With 1 base removed from V and 8 bases from J, the gap between germline ends came to 14 bases. The CDR3 is made up of 14 amino acids.

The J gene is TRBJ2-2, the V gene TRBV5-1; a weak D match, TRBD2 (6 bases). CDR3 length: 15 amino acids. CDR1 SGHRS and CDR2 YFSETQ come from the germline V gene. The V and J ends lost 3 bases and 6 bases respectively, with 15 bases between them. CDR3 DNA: TGCGCCAGCAGCTCTGCGGGGAATGGGGCCGGGGAGCTGTTTTTT. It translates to CASSSAGNGAGELFF. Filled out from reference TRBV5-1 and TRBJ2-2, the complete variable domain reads KAGVTQTPRYLIKTRGQQVTLSCSPISGHRSVSWYQQTPGQGLQFLFEYFSETQRNKGNFPGRFSGRQFSNSRSEMNVSTLELGDSALYLCASSSAGNGAGELFFGEGSRLTVL.